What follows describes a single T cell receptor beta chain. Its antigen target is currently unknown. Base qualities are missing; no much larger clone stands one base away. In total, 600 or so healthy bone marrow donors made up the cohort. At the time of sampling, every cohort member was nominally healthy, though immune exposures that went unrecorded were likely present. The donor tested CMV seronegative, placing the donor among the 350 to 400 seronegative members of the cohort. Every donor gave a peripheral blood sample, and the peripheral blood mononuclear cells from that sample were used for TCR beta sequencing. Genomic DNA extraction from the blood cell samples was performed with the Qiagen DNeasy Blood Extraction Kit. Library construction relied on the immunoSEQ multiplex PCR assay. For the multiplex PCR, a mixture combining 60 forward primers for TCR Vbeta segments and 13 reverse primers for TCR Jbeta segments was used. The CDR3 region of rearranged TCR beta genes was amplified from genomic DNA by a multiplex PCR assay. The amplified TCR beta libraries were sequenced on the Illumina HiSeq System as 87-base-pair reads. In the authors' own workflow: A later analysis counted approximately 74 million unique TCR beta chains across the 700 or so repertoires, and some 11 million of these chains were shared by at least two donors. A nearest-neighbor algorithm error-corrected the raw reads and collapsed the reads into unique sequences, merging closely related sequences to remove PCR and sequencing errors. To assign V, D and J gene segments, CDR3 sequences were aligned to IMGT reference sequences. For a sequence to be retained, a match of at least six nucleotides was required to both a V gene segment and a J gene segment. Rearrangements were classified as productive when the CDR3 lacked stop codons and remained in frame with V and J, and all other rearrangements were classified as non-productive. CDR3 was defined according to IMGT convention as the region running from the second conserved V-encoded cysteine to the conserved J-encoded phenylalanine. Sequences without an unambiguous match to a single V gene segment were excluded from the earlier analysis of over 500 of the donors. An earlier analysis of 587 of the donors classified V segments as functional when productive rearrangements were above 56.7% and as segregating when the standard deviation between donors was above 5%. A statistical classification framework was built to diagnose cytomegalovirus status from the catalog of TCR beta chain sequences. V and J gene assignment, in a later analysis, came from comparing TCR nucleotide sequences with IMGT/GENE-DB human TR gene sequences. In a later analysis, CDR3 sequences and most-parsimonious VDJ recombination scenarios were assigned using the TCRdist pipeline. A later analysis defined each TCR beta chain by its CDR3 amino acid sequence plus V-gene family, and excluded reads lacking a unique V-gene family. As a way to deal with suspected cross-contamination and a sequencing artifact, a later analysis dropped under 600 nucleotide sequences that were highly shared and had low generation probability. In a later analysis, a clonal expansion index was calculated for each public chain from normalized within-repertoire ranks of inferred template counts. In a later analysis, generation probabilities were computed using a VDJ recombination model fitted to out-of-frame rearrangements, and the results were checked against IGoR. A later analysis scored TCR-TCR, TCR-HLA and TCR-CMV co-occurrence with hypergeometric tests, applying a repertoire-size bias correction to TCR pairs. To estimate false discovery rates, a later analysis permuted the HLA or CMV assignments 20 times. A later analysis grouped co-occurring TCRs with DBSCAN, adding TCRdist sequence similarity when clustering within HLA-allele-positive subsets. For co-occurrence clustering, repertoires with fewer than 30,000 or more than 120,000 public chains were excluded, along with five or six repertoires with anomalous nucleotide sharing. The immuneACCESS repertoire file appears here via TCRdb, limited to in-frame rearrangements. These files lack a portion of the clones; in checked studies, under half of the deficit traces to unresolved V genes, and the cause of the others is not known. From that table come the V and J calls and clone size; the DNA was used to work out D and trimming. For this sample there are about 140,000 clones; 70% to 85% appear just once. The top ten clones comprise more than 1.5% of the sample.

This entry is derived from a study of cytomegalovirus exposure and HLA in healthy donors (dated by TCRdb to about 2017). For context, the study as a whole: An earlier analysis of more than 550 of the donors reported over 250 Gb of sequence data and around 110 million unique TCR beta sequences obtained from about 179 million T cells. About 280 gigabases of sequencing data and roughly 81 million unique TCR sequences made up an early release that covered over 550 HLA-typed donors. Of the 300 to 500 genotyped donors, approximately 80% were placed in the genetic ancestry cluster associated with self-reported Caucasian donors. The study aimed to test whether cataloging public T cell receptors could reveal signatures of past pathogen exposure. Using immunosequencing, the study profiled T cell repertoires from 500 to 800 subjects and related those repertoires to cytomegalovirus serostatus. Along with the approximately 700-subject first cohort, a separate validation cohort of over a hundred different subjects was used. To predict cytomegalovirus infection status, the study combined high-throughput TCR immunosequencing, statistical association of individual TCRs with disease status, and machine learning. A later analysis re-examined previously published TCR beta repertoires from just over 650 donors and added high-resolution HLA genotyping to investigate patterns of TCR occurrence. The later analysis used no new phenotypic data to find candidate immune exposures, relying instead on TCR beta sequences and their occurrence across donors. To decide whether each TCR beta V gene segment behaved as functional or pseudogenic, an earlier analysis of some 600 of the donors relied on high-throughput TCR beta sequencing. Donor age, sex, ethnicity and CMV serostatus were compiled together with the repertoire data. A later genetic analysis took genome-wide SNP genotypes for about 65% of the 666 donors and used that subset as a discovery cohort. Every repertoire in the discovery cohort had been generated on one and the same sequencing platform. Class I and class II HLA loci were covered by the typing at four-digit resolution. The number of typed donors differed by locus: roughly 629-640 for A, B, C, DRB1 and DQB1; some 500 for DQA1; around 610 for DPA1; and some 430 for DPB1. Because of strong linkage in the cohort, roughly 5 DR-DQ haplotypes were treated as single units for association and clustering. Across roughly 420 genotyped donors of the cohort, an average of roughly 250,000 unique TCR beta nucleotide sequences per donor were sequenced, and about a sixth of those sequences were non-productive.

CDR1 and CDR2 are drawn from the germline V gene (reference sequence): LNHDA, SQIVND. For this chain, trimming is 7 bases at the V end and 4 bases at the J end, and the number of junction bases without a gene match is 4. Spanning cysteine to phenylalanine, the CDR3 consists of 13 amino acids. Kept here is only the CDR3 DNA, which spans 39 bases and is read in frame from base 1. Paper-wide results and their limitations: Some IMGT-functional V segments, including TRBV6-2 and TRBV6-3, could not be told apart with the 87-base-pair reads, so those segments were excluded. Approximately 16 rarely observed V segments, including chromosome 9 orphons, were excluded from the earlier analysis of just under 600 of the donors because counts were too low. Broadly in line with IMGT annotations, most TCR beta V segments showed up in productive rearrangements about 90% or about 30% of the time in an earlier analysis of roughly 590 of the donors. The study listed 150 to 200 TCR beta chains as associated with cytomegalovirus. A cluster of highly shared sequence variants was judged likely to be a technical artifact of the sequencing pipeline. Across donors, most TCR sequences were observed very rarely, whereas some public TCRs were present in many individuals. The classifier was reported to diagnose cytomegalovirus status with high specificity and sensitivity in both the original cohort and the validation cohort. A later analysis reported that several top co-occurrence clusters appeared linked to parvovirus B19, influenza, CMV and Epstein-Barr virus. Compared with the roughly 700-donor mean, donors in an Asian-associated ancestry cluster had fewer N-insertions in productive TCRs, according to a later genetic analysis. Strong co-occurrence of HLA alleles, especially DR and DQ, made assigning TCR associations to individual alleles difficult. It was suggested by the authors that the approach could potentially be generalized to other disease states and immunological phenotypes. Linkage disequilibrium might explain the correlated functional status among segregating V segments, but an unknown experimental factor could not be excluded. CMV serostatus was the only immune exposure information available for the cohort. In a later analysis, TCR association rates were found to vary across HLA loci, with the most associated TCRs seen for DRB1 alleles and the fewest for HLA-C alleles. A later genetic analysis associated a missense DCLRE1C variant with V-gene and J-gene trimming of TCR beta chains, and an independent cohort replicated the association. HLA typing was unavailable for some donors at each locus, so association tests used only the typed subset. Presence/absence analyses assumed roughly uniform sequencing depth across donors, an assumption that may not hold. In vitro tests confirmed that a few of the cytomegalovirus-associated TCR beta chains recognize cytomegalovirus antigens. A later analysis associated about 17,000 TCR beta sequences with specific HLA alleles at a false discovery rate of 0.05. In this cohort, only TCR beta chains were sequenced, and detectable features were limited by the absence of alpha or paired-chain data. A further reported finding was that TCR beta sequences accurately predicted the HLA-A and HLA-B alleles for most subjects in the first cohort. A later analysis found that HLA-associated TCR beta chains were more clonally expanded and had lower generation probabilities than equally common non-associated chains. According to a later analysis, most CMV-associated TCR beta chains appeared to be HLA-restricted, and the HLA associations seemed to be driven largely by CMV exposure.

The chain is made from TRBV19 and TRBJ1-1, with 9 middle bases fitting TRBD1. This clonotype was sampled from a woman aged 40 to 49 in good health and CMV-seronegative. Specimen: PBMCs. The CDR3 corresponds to CASNLDRGTEAFF. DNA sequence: TGTGCCAGTAACCTGGACAGGGGCACTGAAGCTTTCTTT.